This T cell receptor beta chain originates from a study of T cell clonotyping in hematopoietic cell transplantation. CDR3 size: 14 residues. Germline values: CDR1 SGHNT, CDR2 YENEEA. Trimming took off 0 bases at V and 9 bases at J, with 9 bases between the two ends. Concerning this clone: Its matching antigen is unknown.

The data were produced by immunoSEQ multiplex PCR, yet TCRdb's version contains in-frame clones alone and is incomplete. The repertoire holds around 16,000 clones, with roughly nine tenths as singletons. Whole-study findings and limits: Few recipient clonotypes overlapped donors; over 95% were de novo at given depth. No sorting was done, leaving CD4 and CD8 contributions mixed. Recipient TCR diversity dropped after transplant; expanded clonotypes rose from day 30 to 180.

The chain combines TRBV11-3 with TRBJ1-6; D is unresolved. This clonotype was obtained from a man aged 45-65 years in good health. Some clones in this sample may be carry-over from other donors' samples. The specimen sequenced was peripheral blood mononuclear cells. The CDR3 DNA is TGTGCCAGCAGCTTAGATCGCCCGGGTTCACCCCTCCACTTT. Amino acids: CASSLDRPGSPLHF.